These 13 T cell receptor beta chains share one sample of origin, sequenced in a study of blood T cell repertoires in COVID-19. Assay: immunoSEQ multiplex PCR; the TCRdb copy retains only in-frame clones and omits some. The table includes roughly 190,000 clones, around 83% detected once. The material sequenced was PBMCs or T cells enriched from blood (not recorded which). The source of these receptors is a woman between 35 and 50 years old in a cohort exposed to, infected with or recovered from COVID-19 (not recorded which).

The chain couples TRBV27 to TRBJ2-1, with 12 bases lining up with TRBD2. Germline CDR1 reads MNHEY; CDR2 reads SMNVEV (reference sequence). CDR3 size: 16 residues. The J segment lost 9 bases and the V segment lost 3 bases, leaving 9 bases of the junction unmatched. CDR3 nucleotides: TGTGCCAGCAGTTTTCTAGCGGGAGGGCTCCAGGGTGAGCAGTTCTTC. Amino acid sequence: CASSFLAGGLQGEQFF.

This chain joins TRBV13 and TRBJ1-2; 9 nucleotides align to TRBD1. Germline V lookup: CDR1 PRHDT, CDR2 FYEKMQ (reference sequence). Losses at the gene ends were 5 bases for V and 0 bases for J; bases not matched to a gene: 7. The CDR3 loop spans 16 amino acids. CDR3 bases: TGTGCCAGCAGCACTCGGGACAGGGATCCTAACTATGGCTACACCTTC. Protein: CASSTRDRDPNYGYTF.

In its sample, this clone was seen many times. The V and J genes are TRBV6-2 or TRBV6-3 and TRBJ2-2; the D is unclear. The V gene's germline CDR1 is MNHEY and CDR2 SVGEGT. V was trimmed by 6 bases and J by 1 base, leaving 12 bases between them. The CDR3 extends over 15 amino acids. In DNA form, the CDR3 reads TGTGCCAGCAGCTCGACTCAATTGAACACCGGGGAGCTGTTTTTT. Encoded protein: CASSSTQLNTGELFF.

V and J are TRBV19 and TRBJ2-7; D remains ambiguous. The CDR3 length is 14 residues. V was shortened by 1 base and J by 4 bases, with 11 bases between the two germline ends. Germline CDR1 and CDR2: LNHDA and SQIVND (reference sequence). The CDR3 sequence is CASSIGAFNYEQYF. CDR3 DNA: TGTGCCAGTAGTATAGGAGCCTTCAATTACGAGCAGTACTTC.

The CDR3 sequence: CASSYSERGGHNEQFF. For the CDR3, the DNA is TGTGCCAGCAGTTACTCAGAGCGGGGGGGTCACAATGAGCAGTTCTTC. V usage is TRBV6-5 and J usage is TRBJ2-1; the match to TRBD2 covers 10 bases. This CDR3 spans 16 amino acids. CDR1 and CDR2 (germline): MNHEY, SVGAGI. The V and J ends lost 0 bases and 5 bases, in that order; junction bases with no gene match: 4.

The chain employs TRBV7-8 and TRBJ2-1; 7 nucleotides align to TRBD2. V dropped 0 bases and J dropped 2; count of bases not matched to a gene: 4. Germline V CDR1 and CDR2: SGHVS, FQNEAQ. The CDR3 extends over 16 amino acids. Here the CDR3 reads CASSLAARETYNEQFF. The DNA of the CDR3 is TGTGCCAGCAGCTTAGCGGCGCGGGAGACCTACAATGAGCAGTTCTTC. The whole variable domain, filled in from reference TRBV7-8 and TRBJ2-1, reads GAGVSQSPRYKVAKRGQDVALRCDPISGHVSLFWYQQALGQGPEFLTYFQNEAQLDKSGLPSDRFFAERPEGSVSTLKIQRTQQEDSAVYLCASSLAARETYNEQFFGPGTRLTVL.

The V and J genes are TRBV11-3 and TRBJ2-1; no clear D. Germline V CDR1 and CDR2: SGHNT, YENEEA. This CDR3 is 15 amino acids long. Trimming removed 5 bases from V and 9 bases from J, with 20 bases in between. This CDR3 is CASSPNRVPGTEQFF. The CDR3 DNA follows: TGTGCCAGCAGCCCGAACCGGGTTCCCGGTACTGAGCAGTTCTTC.

About this clone: The sample carries other DNA sequences with the same CDR3. The V gene is TRBV5-1, the J gene TRBJ1-1; D is uncertain. V gave up 4 bases and J gave up 0 bases, with 7 bases separating them. CDR1 and CDR2 from the germline V gene are SGHRS and YFSETQ. The CDR3 is made up of 13 amino acids. Here the CDR3 reads CASSPQVNTEAFF. The CDR3 nucleotides are TGCGCCAGCAGCCCGCAGGTGAACACTGAAGCTTTCTTT.

The V and J genes are TRBV9 and TRBJ1-5, with TRBD1 matching over 7 bases. V shed 5 bases and J 4 bases; nucleotides not matched to a gene: 6. This CDR3 comprises 14 residues. Germline assignment: CDR1 SGDLS and CDR2 YYNGEE. DNA of the CDR3: TGTGCCAGCAGTGCGGGACAGCCGAATCAGCCCCAGCATTTT. This translates into CASSAGQPNQPQHF.

This chain uses TRBV30 with TRBJ2-7; 7 nucleotides align to TRBD2. This CDR3 comprises 17 residues. CDR1 is GTSNPN, CDR2 SVGIG, per germline (reference sequence). With 0 bases clipped from V and 2 bases from J, the junction kept 13 bases outside the gene matches. The CDR3 sequence is CAWSVRLALRTTYEQYF. CDR3 DNA: TGTGCCTGGAGTGTACGACTAGCCCTGCGAACCACCTACGAGCAGTACTTC.

The rearrangement joins TRBV7-9 to TRBJ2-3; a possible D gene is TRBD1 (7 bases). The CDR3 covers 15 residues. Germline CDR1 SEHNR, CDR2 FQNEAQ (reference sequence). The germline V and J ends were trimmed by 4 bases and 2 bases, with 13 bases remaining between them. The CDR3 sequence is CASSSQGGITDTQYF. CDR3 nucleotide sequence: TGTGCCAGCAGCTCCCAGGGGGGAATCACAGATACGCAGTATTTT. Variable domain in full (rest from reference TRBV7-9 and TRBJ2-3): DTGVSQNPRHKITKRGQNVTFRCDPISEHNRLYWYRQTLGQGPEFLTYFQNEAQLEKSRLLSDRFSAERPKGSFSTLEIQRTEQGDSAMYLCASSSQGGITDTQYFGPGTRLTVL.

This clone has more than one count but fewer than ten. The V gene is TRBV4-1, the J gene TRBJ2-5, with D perhaps matching TRBD2 (6 bases). The CDR3 sequence is 14 residues long. Trimming took off 7 bases at V and 5 bases at J, with 17 bases between the two ends. The germline V gene has CDR1 MGHRA and CDR2 YSYEKL. The CDR3 region has the DNA TGCGCCAGCACTTATATACCACGGGGGGAGACCCAGTACTTC. Amino acids: CASTYIPRGETQYF.

V is TRBV29-1 and J is TRBJ1-2; D is unclear. V was clipped by 0 bases and J by 6 bases, with 11 bases between them. Germline CDR1 is SQVTM and CDR2 is ANQGSEA. The length of the CDR3 is 13 residues. The CDR3 region is CSVEDLTKDGYTF. The CDR3 DNA reads TGCAGCGTTGAAGATCTGACAAAGGATGGCTACACCTTC.